One and the same sample provided the 14 T cell receptor beta chains below, sequenced in a study of shared clonotypes between healthy human individuals. This table comes from immunoSEQ multiplex PCR, and its TCRdb copy is limited to in-frame clones, with some not included. The data hold 980,000 or so clones, with more than 75% observed a single time. The sample consisted of memory CD4+ T cells sorted from blood. The subset denotes: CD45RA-negative fraction. Receptors were obtained from a man aged 18 to 30 in good health.

The chain joins TRBV7-9 to TRBJ2-1, with D possibly being TRBD1 or TRBD2 (6 bases each). CDR3 length equals 12 residues. Germline CDR1 is SEHNR and CDR2 is FQNEAQ (reference sequence). Trimming removed 1 base at V and 14 bases at J, with 12 bases between. CDR3 in DNA: TGTGCCAGCAGCTTAGAGTCCGGGGGCAAGTTCTTC. It yields the protein CASSLESGGKFF.

The rearrangement joins TRBV7-8 to TRBJ2-1; unclear D gene. Trimming took off 1 base at V and 12 bases at J, with 13 bases between the two ends. CDR1 and CDR2 (germline): SGHVS, FQNEAQ. The length of the CDR3 is 13 residues. The CDR3 nucleotides are TGTGCCAGCAGCTTAGGGCCCGAGATGGGGCAGTTCTTC. It codes for CASSLGPEMGQFF.

The count of this clone is one. The chain combines TRBV7-9 with TRBJ2-7, with D perhaps matching TRBD1 (5 bases). CDR1 and CDR2 from the germline V gene are SEHNR and FQNEAQ (reference sequence). Trimming removed 1 base from V and 6 bases from J, with 19 bases in between. The CDR3 is 16 amino acids. CDR3 sequence (DNA): TGTGCCAGCAGCTTAGGGACACAACAAATCACTTCCGAGCAGTACTTC. Its protein is CASSLGTQQITSEQYF.

The chain links TRBV6-5 to TRBJ2-3; D uncertain. The CDR3 covers 15 residues. Germline assignment: CDR1 MNHEY and CDR2 SVGAGI. V lost 6 bases to trimming and J lost 0 bases, with 13 bases between them. CDR3 loop: CASSNHHGSTDTQYF. Written as DNA, the CDR3 is TGTGCCAGCAGCAACCATCACGGGAGCACAGATACGCAGTATTTT.

J is TRBJ2-2 and V is TRBV18; D remains unclear. The germline gives CDR1 KGHSH, CDR2 LQKENI. Between the trimmed V and J ends, which lost 3 bases and 5 bases, there was a span of 10 bases. This CDR3 has 14 residues. CDR3 nucleotide sequence: TGTGCCAGCTCACCCTTCGGTTTGACCGGGGAGCTGTTTTTT. Protein sequence: CASSPFGLTGELFF.

This clone was seen a few times. This chain links TRBV30 with TRBJ2-7; D possibly corresponds to TRBD2 (5 bases). V lost 5 bases to trimming and J lost 7 bases, with 18 bases between them. The CDR3 runs to 13 residues. The V gene's germline CDR1 is GTSNPN and CDR2 SVGIG (reference sequence). CDR3 in amino acids: CAWAPPGVGEQYF. In DNA form, the CDR3 reads TGTGCCTGGGCCCCCCCCGGGGTTGGGGAGCAGTACTTC.

The chain carries TRBV18 and TRBJ2-2, with 13 bases that match TRBD2. Losses at the gene ends were 3 bases for V and 6 bases for J; bases not matched to a gene: 4. Germline lookup yields CDR1 KGHSH and CDR2 LQKENI. This CDR3 spans 16 amino acids. Written as DNA, the CDR3 is TGTGCCAGCTCACCTTGGACTAGCGGGAGCCCCGGGGAGCTGTTTTTT. Protein product: CASSPWTSGSPGELFF.

This sequence joins TRBV14 and TRBJ1-1; D remains ambiguous. The CDR3 covers 15 residues. V was shortened by 2 bases and J by 0 bases, with 10 bases between the two germline ends. The germline gives CDR1 SGHDN, CDR2 FVKESK. The CDR3 spells CASSQYRFMNTEAFF. The DNA of the CDR3 is TGTGCCAGCAGCCAATACAGATTCATGAACACTGAAGCTTTCTTT.

The CDR3 reads CASSSRSGRGNEQFF. The CDR3 DNA reads TGTGCCAGCAGTTCCCGCTCTGGCAGGGGCAATGAGCAGTTCTTC. The rearrangement uses TRBV28 and TRBJ2-1, with a possible D match to TRBD1 (6 bases). V lost 4 bases, J lost 6 bases, and 16 bases lay in between. Germline CDR1 is MDHEN and CDR2 is SYDVKM. The length of the CDR3 is 15 residues.

The rearrangement links TRBV7-8 to TRBJ2-3; 11 nucleotides line up with TRBD2. V gave up 5 bases and J gave up 4 bases; unmatched junction bases: 8. The CDR3 has 16 residues. Per germline, CDR1 SGHVS and CDR2 FQNEAQ. The CDR3 reads CASSPNSGGAADTQYF. CDR3 coding DNA: TGTGCCAGCAGCCCAAATAGCGGGGGGGCCGCAGATACGCAGTATTTT.

The chain employs TRBV5-3 and TRBJ2-6; TRBD1 might be the D (6 bases). TRBV5-3 is known as an ORF, though its function is uncertain. Trimming removed 3 bases from V and 4 bases from J, with 20 bases in between. CDR3 length equals 18 residues. Here the CDR3 reads CARSSAGQQAPGANVLTF. The CDR3, as DNA: TGTGCCAGAAGCTCGGCAGGACAGCAAGCACCCGGGGCCAACGTCCTGACTTTC.

This clone was counted at least ten times. CDR3 amino acids: CASSPSGPPYEQYF. DNA for the CDR3: TGTGCCAGCTCACCCTCGGGACCCCCCTACGAGCAGTACTTC. The rearrangement joins TRBV18 to TRBJ2-7; D possibly matches TRBD1 or TRBD2 (5 bases each). V was pared by 3 bases and J by 2 bases, with 11 bases between. CDR1 is KGHSH and CDR2 is LQKENI in the germline V gene. The CDR3 totals 14 residues.

This chain connects TRBV5-1 to TRBJ2-5; D is unclear. Germline V gives CDR1 SGHRS, CDR2 YFSETQ. CDR3 length: 17 amino acids. Deletions cut 9 bases from V and 5 bases from J, with 29 bases between. The CDR3 region is CATTLSGRLTGVETQYF. CDR3 in DNA: TGCGCCACCACATTATCGGGTAGACTGACCGGAGTGGAGACCCAGTACTTC.

A few counts support this clone. The J gene is TRBJ1-3, the V gene TRBV11-3, with D perhaps matching TRBD1 (5 bases). V lost 4 bases and J lost 2, with 9 bases in between. CDR3 length: 14 amino acids. The germline gives CDR1 SGHNT, CDR2 YENEEA. The CDR3 spells CASSSDSAGNTIYF. In nucleotides, the CDR3 is TGTGCCAGCAGCTCTGACAGTGCTGGAAACACCATATATTTT.